Given below is one T cell receptor (beta chain) in context. The target antigen is unknown. Assay: immunoSEQ multiplex PCR; the TCRdb copy retains only in-frame clones and omits some. The sample yields thousands of clones, over 55% seen once. These data belong to a study of CD8 T cell repertoires and HIV-1 epitope variants. As for the study in general: T cells were stimulated with Twenty-five Gag and Nef peptides separately. Epitopes were three Gag families plus Nef HW9 and YT9.

CDR3 size: 13 residues. Germline V lookup: CDR1 LNHDA, CDR2 SQIVND (reference sequence). Trimming pared 5 bases from V and 11 bases from J, leaving 18 bases between. What was sequenced was cultured CD8+ T cells derived from PBMCs. The rearrangement links TRBV19 to TRBJ1-1; no reliable D call. This receptor was identified in a male donor with HIV. CDR3 nucleotides: TGTGCCAGTAGTGAAGGCACTCTGGTTGGGGCTTTCTTT. Encoded protein: CASSEGTLVGAFF.